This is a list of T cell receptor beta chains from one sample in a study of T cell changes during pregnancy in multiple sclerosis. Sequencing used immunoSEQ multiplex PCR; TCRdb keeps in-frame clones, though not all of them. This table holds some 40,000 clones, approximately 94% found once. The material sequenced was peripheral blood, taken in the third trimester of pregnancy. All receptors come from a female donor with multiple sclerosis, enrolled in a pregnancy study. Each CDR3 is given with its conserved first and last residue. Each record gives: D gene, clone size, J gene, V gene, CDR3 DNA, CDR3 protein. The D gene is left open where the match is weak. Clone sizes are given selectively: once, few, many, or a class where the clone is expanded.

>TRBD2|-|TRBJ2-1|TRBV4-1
TGCGCCAGCAGCCAAGTGACTAGCGGGAGGTATGAGCAGTTCTTC
CASSQVTSGRYEQFF
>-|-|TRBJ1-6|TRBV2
TGTGCCAGCAGTTCCGACAGGACTAATTCACCCCTCCACTTT
CASSSDRTNSPLHF
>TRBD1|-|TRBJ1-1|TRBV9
TGTGCCAGCAGCGTAGGGGGGTTACAGGGGGCGCAAACTGAAGCTTTCTTT
CASSVGGLQGAQTEAFF
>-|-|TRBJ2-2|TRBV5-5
TGTGCCAGCAGCCTCGGGACGCGGGGGAACACCGGGGAGCTGTTTTTT
CASSLGTRGNTGELFF
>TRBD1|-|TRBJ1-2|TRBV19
TGTGCCAGTAAGGAAGTAGCAGGGGGCATCTATGGCTACACCTTC
CASKEVAGGIYGYTF
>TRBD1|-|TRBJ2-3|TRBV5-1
TGCGCCAGCAGCCCAGACAGGGCATCCGTAGGGGGGTATTTT
CASSPDRASVGGYF
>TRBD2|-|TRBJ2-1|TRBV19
TGTGCCAGTAGCGACCCGGGACTAGCGAGTAATGAGCAGTTCTTC
CASSDPGLASNEQFF
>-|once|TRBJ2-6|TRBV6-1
TGTGCCAGCAGAGAATCTAGCTCTGGGGCCAACGTCCTGACTTTC
CASRESSSGANVLTF
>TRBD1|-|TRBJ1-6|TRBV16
TGTGCCAGCAGCCGCATCGGGACAGCTAATTCACCCCTCCACTTT
CASSRIGTANSPLHF
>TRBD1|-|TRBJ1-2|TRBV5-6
TGTGCCAGCAGCTTGGAGGGCAGGGGGCTCGCTAACTATGGCTACACCTTC
CASSLEGRGLANYGYTF
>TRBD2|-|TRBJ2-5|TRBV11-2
TGTGCCAGCAGCTTACCGGGGAGGGTAGAGACCCAGTACTTC
CASSLPGRVETQYF
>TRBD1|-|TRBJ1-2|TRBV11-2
TGTGCCAGCAGCTTAGTAAGGGACAGCCGCTATGGCTACACCTTC
CASSLVRDSRYGYTF
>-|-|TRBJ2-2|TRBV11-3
TGTGCCAGCAGCTTAGAGACAGCAGGGGGGGAGCTGTTTTTT
CASSLETAGGELFF
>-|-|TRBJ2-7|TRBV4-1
TGCGCCAGCAGCCTGTCCCCGACTAGCTACGAGCAGTACTTC
CASSLSPTSYEQYF
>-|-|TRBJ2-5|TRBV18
TGTGCCAGCTCACCCCACAGACAAGAGACCCAGTACTTC
CASSPHRQETQYF
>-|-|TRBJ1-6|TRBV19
TGTGCCAGTACCAAAGGACAGCACAATTCACCCCTCCACTTT
CASTKGQHNSPLHF
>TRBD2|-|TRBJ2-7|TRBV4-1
TGCGCCAGCAGCCAAGACGGGGGGGCTGTCTACGAGCAGTACTTC
CASSQDGGAVYEQYF
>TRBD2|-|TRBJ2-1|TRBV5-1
TGCGCCAGCAGCTACGGGACTACCTTAAGCTCCTACAATGAGCAGTTCTTC
CASSYGTTLSSYNEQFF
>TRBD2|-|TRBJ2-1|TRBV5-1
TGCGCCAGCAGCCCCCTGGGACTAGCGGGGAGCTCCTACAATGAGCAGTTCTTC
CASSPLGLAGSSYNEQFF
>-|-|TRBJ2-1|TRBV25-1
TGTGCCAGCGATAGGGGCAGGGTCAACGATGAGCAGTTCTTC
CASDRGRVNDEQFF
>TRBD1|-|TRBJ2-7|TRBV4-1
TGCGCCAGCAGTTTCGGACAGGGGTTCGACTACGAGCAGTACTTC
CASSFGQGFDYEQYF
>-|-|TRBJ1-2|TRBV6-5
TGTGCCAGCAGTTACTCGGGACTGATAAACTATGGCTACACCTTC
CASSYSGLINYGYTF
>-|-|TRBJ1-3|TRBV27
TGTGCCAGCAGGAGAGCGGCCAGTTACACCATATATTTT
CASRRAASYTIYF
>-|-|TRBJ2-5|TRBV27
TGTGCCAGCAGTGGTAGCGGCGGTGTGGGACTCACCGAGACCCAGTACTTC
CASSGSGGVGLTETQYF
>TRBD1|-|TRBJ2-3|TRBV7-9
TGTGCCAGCAGCTTAGAGGGACAGGGTTGGGGGACAGATACGCAGTATTTT
CASSLEGQGWGTDTQYF
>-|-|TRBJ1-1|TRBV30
TGTGCCTGGACCCAGGGCCCTGAAGCTTTCTTT
CAWTQGPEAFF